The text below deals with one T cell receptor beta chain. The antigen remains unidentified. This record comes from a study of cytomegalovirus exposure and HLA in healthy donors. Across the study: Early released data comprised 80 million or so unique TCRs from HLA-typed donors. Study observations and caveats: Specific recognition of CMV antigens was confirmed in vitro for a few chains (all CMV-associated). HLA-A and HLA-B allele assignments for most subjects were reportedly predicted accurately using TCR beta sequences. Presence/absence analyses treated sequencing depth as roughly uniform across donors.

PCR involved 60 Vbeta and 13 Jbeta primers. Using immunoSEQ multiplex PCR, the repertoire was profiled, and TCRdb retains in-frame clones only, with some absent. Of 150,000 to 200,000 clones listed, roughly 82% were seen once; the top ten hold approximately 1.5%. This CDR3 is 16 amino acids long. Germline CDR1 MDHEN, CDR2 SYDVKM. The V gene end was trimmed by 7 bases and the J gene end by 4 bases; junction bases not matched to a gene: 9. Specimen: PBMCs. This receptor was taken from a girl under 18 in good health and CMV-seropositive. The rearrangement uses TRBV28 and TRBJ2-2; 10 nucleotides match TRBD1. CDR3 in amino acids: CASTMLTGGGTGELFF. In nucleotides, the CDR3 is TGTGCCAGCACTATGTTGACAGGGGGCGGCACCGGGGAGCTGTTTTTT.